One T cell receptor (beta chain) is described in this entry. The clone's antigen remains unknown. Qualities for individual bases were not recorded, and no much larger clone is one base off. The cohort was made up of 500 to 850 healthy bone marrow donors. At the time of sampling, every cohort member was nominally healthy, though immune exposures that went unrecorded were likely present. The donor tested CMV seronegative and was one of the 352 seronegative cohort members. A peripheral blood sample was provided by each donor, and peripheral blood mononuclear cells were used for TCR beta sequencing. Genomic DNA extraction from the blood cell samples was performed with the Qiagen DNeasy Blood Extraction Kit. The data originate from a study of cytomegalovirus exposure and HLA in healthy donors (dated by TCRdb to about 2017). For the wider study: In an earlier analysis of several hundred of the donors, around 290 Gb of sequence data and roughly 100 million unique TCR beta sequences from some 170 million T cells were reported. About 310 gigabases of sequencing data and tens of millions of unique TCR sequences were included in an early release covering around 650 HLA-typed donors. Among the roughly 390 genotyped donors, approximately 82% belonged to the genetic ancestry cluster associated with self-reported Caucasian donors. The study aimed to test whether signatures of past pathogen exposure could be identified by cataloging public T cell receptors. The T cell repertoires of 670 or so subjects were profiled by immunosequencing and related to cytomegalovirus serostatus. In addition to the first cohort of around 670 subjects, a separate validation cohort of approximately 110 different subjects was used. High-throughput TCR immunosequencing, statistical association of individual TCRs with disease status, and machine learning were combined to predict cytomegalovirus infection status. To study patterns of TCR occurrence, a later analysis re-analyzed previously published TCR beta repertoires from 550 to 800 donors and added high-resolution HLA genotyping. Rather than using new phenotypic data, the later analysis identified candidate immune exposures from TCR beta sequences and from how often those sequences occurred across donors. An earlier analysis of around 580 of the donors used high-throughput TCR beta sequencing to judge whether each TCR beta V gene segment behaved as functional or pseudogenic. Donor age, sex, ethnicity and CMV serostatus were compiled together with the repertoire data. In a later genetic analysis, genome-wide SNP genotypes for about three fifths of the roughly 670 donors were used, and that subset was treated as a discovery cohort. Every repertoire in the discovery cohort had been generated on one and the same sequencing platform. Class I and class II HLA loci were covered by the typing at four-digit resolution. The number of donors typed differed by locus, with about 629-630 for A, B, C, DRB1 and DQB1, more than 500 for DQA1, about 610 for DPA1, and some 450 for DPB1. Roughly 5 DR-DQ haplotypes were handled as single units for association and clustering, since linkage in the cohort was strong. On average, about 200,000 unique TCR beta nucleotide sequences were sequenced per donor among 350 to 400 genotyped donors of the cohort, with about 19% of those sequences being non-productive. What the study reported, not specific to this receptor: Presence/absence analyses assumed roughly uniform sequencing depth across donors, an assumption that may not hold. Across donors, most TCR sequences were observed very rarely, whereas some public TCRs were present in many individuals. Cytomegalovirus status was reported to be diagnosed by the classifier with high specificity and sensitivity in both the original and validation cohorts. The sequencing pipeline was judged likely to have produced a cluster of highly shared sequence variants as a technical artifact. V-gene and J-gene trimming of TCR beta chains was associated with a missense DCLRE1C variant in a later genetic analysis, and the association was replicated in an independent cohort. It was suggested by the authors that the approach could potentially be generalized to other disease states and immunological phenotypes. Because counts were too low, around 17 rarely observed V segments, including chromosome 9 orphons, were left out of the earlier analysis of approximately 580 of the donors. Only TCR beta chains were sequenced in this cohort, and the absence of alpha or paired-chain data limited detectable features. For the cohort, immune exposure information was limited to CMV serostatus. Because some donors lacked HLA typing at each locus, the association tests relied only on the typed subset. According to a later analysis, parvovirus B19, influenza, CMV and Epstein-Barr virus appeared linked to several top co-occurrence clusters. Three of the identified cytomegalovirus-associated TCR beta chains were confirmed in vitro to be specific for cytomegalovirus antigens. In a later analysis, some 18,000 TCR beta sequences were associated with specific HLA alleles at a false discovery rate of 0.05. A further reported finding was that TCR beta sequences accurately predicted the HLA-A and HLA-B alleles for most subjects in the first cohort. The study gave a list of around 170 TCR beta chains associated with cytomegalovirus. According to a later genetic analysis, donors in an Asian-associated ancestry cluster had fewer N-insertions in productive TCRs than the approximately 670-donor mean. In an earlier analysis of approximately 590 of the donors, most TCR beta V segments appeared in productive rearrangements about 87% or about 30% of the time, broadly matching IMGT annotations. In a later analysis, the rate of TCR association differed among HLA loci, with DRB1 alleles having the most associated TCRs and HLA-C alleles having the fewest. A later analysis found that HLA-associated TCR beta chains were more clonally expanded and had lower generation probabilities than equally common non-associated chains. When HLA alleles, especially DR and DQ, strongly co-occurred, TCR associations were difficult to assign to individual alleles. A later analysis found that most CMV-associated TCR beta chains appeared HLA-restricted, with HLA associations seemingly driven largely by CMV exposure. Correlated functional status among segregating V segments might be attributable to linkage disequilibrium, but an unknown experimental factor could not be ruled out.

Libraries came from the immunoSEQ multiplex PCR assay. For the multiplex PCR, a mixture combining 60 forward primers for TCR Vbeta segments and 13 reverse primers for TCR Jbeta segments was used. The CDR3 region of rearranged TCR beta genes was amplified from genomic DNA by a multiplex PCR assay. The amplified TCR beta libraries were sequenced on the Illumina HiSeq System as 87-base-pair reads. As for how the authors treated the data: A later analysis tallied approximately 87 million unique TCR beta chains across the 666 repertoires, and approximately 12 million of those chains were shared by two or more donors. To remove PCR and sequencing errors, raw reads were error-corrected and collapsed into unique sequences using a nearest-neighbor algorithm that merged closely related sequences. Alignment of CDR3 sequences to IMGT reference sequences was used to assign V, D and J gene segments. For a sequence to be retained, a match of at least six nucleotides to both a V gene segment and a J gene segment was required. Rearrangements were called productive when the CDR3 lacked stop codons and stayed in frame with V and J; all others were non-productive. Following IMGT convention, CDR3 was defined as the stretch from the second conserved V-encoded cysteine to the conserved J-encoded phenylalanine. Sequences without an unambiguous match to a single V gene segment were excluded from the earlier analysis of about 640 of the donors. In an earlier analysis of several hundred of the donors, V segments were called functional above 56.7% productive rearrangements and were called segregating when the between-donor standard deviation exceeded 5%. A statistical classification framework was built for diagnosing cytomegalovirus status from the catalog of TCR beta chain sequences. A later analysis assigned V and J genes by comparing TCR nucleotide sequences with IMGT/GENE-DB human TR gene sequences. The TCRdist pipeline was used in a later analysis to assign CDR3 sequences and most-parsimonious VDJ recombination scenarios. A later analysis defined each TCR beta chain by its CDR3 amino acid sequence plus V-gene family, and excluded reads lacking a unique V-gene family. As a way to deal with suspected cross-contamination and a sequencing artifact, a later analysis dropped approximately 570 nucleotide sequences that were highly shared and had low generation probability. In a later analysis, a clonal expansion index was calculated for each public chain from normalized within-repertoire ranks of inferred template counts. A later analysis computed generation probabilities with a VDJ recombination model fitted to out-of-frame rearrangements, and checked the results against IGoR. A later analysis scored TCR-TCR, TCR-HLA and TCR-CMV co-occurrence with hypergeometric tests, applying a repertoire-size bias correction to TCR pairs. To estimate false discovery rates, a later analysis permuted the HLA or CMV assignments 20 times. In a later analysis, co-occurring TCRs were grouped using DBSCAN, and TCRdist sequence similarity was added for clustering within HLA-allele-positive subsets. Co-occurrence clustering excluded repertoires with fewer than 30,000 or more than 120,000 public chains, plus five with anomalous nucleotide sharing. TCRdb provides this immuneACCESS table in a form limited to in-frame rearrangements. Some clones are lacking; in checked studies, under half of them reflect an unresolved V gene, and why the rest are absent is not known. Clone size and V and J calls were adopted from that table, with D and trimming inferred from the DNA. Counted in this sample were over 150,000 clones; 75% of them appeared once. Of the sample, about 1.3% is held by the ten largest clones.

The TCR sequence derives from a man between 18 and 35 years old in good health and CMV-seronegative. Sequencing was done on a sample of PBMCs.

The DNA is as follows: TGTGCCAGCAGCTTGGGCAGCCCCGAGCCCCAGCATTTT. Its protein is CASSLGSPEPQHF. Recombination joined TRBV7-2 with TRBJ1-5, with the D gene call left open. Based on the germline V gene, the CDR1 and CDR2 sequences are SGHTA and FQGNSA. The CDR3 runs 13 residues from the cysteine to the phenylalanine. Of the read, only the CDR3 DNA is kept; its 39 bases are in frame from base 1. Trimming costs V 3 bases and J 8 bases, and their ends lie 11 bases apart.